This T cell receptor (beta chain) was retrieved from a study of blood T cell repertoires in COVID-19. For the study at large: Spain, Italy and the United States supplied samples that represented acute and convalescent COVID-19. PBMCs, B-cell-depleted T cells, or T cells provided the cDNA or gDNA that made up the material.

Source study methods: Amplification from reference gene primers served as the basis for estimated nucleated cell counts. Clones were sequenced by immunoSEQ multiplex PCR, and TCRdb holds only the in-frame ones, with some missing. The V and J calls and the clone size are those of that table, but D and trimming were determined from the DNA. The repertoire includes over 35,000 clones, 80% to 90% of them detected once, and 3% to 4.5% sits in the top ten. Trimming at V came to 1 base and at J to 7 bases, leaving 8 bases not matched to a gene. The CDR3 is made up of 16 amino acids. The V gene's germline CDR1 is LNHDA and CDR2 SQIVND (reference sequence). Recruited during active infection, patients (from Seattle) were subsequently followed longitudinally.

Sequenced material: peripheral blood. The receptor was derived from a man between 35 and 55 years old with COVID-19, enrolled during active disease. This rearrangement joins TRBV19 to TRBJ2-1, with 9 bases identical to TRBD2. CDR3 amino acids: CASSIARLAETNEQFF. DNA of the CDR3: TGTGCCAGTAGTATAGCTCGACTAGCGGAAACGAATGAGCAGTTCTTC.